These T cell receptor beta chains were read from a single sample in a study of sequential checkpoint blockade in melanoma. Produced via immunoSEQ multiplex PCR; TCRdb's table is partial and in-frame only. The sample lists under 45,000 clones, just under 85% occurring once. Sequences were derived from CD8+ T cells sorted from blood (inferred from file names), sampled from a patient given nivolumab and ipilimumab in sequence. All receptors come from a human donor with melanoma. Both conserved end residues are trimmed from each CDR3. D genes are given only for firm matches.

d_call: TRBD1
v_call: TRBV4-1
j_call: TRBJ1-6
cdr3_aa: ASRSRDRSSYNSPLH

d_call: TRBD1
v_call: TRBV5-5
j_call: TRBJ1-5
cdr3_aa: ASSWTGGDQPQH

d_call: NA
v_call: TRBV19
j_call: TRBJ2-7
cdr3_aa: ASSMDSYEQY

d_call: TRBD1
v_call: TRBV19
j_call: TRBJ2-1
cdr3_aa: ASKATGLGNEQF

d_call: NA
v_call: TRBV5-5
j_call: TRBJ2-7
cdr3_aa: ASSLFTGTYEQY

d_call: NA
v_call: TRBV7-6
j_call: TRBJ2-3
cdr3_aa: ASSFELTDTQY

d_call: NA
v_call: TRBV2
j_call: TRBJ2-7
cdr3_aa: ASSEAGGFYEQY

d_call: NA
v_call: TRBV7-9
j_call: TRBJ2-1
cdr3_aa: ASSLIPSDSSYNEQF

d_call: TRBD2
v_call: TRBV5-1
j_call: TRBJ2-2
cdr3_aa: ASSFSGGHTGELF

d_call: NA
v_call: TRBV9
j_call: TRBJ2-2
cdr3_aa: ASSAGPTGELF

d_call: NA
v_call: TRBV7-8
j_call: TRBJ1-5
cdr3_aa: ASSLTGVSNQPQH

d_call: NA
v_call: TRBV9
j_call: TRBJ1-1
cdr3_aa: ASSVAGGMPTEAF

d_call: NA
v_call: TRBV2
j_call: TRBJ2-7
cdr3_aa: ASQMGVFEQY

d_call: NA
v_call: TRBV5-1
j_call: TRBJ2-5
cdr3_aa: ASSLEEGGWSETQY

d_call: NA
v_call: TRBV28
j_call: TRBJ2-3
cdr3_aa: ASSLPAGSRTDTQY

d_call: TRBD2
v_call: TRBV28
j_call: TRBJ2-2
cdr3_aa: ASSLRTSGRARELF

d_call: TRBD2
v_call: TRBV6-4
j_call: TRBJ2-3
cdr3_aa: ASSDRAGGTDTQY

d_call: TRBD2
v_call: TRBV6-5
j_call: TRBJ2-1
cdr3_aa: ASSLMREIDEQF

d_call: TRBD2
v_call: TRBV27
j_call: TRBJ2-7
cdr3_aa: ASSLSREGLSYEQY

d_call: NA
v_call: TRBV15
j_call: TRBJ1-2
cdr3_aa: ATSRTTGDPYGYT

d_call: NA
v_call: TRBV9
j_call: TRBJ1-1
cdr3_aa: ASSPVGAEAEAF

d_call: TRBD1
v_call: TRBV29-1
j_call: TRBJ2-3
cdr3_aa: SVPQGAGSDTQY

d_call: TRBD1
v_call: TRBV19
j_call: TRBJ2-7
cdr3_aa: ASSLGQGYDEQY

d_call: TRBD1
v_call: TRBV15
j_call: TRBJ2-5
cdr3_aa: ATSDRANQETQY

d_call: NA
v_call: TRBV7-9
j_call: TRBJ2-2
cdr3_aa: ATDSTGELF

d_call: NA
v_call: TRBV30
j_call: TRBJ2-3
cdr3_aa: AWSVIRAADTQY

d_call: TRBD2
v_call: TRBV6-4
j_call: TRBJ2-3
cdr3_aa: ASSERGGTDTQY

d_call: NA
v_call: TRBV5-1
j_call: TRBJ2-7
cdr3_aa: ASSLARGLLDEQY